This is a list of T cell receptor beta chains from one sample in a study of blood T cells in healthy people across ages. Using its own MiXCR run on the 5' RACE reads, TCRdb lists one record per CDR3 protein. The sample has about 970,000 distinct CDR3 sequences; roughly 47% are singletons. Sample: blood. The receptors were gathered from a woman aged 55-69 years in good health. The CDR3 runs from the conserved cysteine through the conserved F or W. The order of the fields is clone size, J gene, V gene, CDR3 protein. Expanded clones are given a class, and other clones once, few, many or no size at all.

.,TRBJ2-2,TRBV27,CASSLAKANTGELFF
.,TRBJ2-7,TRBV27,CASKPGTGGRDEQYF
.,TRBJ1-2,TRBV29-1,CSVGGTGVIYGYTF
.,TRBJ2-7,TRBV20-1,CSASGFSYEQYF
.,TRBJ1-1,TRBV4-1,CASSQRVLTEAFF
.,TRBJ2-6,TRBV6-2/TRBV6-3,CASSPVGYGANVLTF
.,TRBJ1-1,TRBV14,CASSPQGLATEAFF
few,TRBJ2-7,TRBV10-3,CAISEGDGWGQYF
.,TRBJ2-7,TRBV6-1,CASNSRGGYEQYF
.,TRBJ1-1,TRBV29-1,CSVEVQGRTEAFF
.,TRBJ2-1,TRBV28,CASSRLNRVNEQFF
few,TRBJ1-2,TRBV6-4,CASSEWQGETDGYTF
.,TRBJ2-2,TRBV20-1,CSASRRRDSITGELFF
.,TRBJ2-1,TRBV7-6,CASSLGGTSGFSYKEQFF
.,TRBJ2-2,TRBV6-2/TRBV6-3,CASSYFLTSGNMHTGELFF
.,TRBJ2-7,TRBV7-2,CASSLPSGFYYEQYF
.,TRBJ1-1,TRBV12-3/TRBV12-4,CASSPRTVGTEAFF
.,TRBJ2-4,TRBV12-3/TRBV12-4,CASSQALQGAGTKNIQYF
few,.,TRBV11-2,CASSFRTLGLWETQYF
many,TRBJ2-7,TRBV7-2,CASMLAPSSYEQYF
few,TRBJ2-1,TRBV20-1,CSATWGGSRYNEQFF
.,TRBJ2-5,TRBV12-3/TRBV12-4,CASSLMGQSQETQYF
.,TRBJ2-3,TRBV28,CATRGAGGADTQYF
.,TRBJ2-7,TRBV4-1,CASGLTSGSYEQYF
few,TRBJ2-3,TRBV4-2,CASSQNPPYTDTQYF
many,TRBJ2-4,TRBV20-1,CSARKGTGVGDVIQYF
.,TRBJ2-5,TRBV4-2,CASSQVQPTSGRGRGLQETQYF
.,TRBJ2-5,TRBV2,CASRSSQGSQETQYF
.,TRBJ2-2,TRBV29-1,CSVAGPGELFF
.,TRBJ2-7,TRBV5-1,CVSSARLGEQYF
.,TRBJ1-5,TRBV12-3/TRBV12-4,CASSLQGINQPQHF
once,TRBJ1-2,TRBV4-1,CASSLPGQLYGYTF
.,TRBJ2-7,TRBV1,CTSSLSPRVYEQYF
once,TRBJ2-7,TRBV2,CASRVDRGASYEQYF
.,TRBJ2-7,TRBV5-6,CASSPIGTGNYEQYF
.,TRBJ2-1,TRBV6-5,CASRLGTGGNEQFF
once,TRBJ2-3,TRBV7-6,CASSNRVSRSTDTQYF
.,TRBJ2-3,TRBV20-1,CSASGTSGSTQYF
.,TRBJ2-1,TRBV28,CASSFWSDSYNEQFF
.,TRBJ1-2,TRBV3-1,CASSQTGTGSGYTF
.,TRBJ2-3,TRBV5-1,CASSFLGQSTDTQYF
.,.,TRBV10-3,CAIVRDPTYNEQYF
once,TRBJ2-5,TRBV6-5,CASSLPSAGGKETQYF
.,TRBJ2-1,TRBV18,CASSPPGYSYNEQFF
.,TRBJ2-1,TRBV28,CASSSPLGTGNNEQFF
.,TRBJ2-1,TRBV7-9,CAGSLSWREGNEQFF
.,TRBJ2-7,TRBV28,CVSSPGQTSYEQYF
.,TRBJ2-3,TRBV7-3,CASSLVAGEPDTQYF
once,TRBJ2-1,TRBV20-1,CSARLSRDWYNNEQFF
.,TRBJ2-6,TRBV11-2,CASSSNSFANSGANVLTF
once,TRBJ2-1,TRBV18,CASSPDLRNEQFF
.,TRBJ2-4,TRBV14,CASSRAGPLLNIQYF
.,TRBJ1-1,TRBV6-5,CASSRGGTEAFF